The sequence of this TCR beta chain was determined in a study of memory CD4+ T cells and cytomegalovirus serostatus. The sort gate was single viable CD3+CD4+CD8-CD45RO+ cells for memory CD4+ T cells. This clone was seen only a few times. The CDR3 has 18 residues. V was pared by 6 bases and J by 0 bases, with 15 bases of the junction left unmatched. Germline CDR1 is MNHEY and CDR2 is SMNVEV (reference sequence). Sequenced by immunoSEQ multiplex PCR; TCRdb stores in-frame clones only, minus some. The sample includes 45,000 to 60,000 clones, about 78% of them seen just once. Sequences were obtained from memory CD4+ T cells from blood. V and J are TRBV27 and TRBJ2-5, with 8 bases identical to TRBD1. This sequence originates from an adult in good health and CMV-seronegative. This CDR3 is CASSRFPLRDRNQETQYF. Written as DNA, the CDR3 is TGTGCCAGCAGCAGATTCCCACTTCGGGACAGGAACCAAGAGACCCAGTACTTC.